The present T cell receptor (beta chain) was sequenced within a study of T cell responses to AZD1222 COVID-19 vaccine. Whole-study findings and limits: CD4 TCRs associated with vaccination spanned spike, dominating at 160-218 and 743-854. Targeting of unmutated variant regions was reportedly seen in nearly half of spike-specific TCRs. There were repertoire samples only from the period after the peak T cell response.

Measured with immunoSEQ multiplex PCR; TCRdb has only the in-frame clones, and not every one. The repertoire holds around 97,000 clones, with about nine tenths as singletons. This clone was recorded once. The antigen is undetermined. Between the trimmed V and J ends, which lost 0 bases and 0 bases, there was a span of 14 bases. Germline-derived CDR1 and CDR2 are SGHRS and YFSETQ. This CDR3 comprises 17 residues. Here the sequenced sample was peripheral blood, taken on day 0 of AZD1222 vaccination. The receptor comes from an adult in good health. V and J are TRBV5-1 and TRBJ2-3; D unresolved. CDR3 loop: CASSLAPYGSSTDTQYF. The CDR3 DNA follows: TGCGCCAGCAGCTTGGCCCCTTACGGCTCAAGCACAGATACGCAGTATTTT.